This T cell receptor beta chain is drawn from a study of early T cells in non-severe SARS-CoV-2 infection. At the level of the study: The input, bulk RNA from unsorted whole blood, was sequenced, and chains were unpaired. General study findings and limits: VDJdb matching favored anti-spike CD8 responses, missing private and CD4 specificities.

The ends lost 3 bases at V and 4 bases at J; junction bases unmatched: 14. CDR1 and CDR2 (germline): SQVTM, ANQGSEA. The CDR3 spans 17 residues. This clonotype was seen many times. Its target is not known. Attached unique molecular identifiers marked individual cDNA molecules. TCRdb re-called the 5' RACE reads with MiXCR, one entry per CDR3 protein. The top ten clones hold under 2.5% of a sample with about 94,000 distinct CDR3 sequences, under 15% of them seen once. The J gene is TRBJ2-1, the V gene TRBV29-1, with 8 bases identical to TRBD1. The receptor comes from an adult who was a healthcare worker with PCR-confirmed SARS-CoV-2 infection or an uninfected control (not recorded which). Sequenced sample: whole blood. CDR3 loop: CSVETGEITGAYNEQFF. The CDR3 DNA reads TGCAGCGTTGAGACAGGGGAGATTACCGGGGCTTACAATGAGCAGTTCTTC.